This TCR beta chain appears in the sequencing data of a study of cytomegalovirus exposure and HLA in healthy donors. Participants comprised healthy donors of bone marrow. The ends were cut back, 0 bases at V and 7 bases at J, with 16 bases in the middle. The CDR3 covers 15 residues. Germline loops: CDR1 SGHNT, CDR2 YYREEE (reference sequence). In the PCR, 60 Vbeta and 13 Jbeta primers were used. Sequenced by immunoSEQ multiplex PCR; TCRdb stores in-frame clones only, minus some. Of around 150,000 clones listed, 70% to 80% are singletons. The rearrangement uses TRBV5-4 and TRBJ1-1; D uncertain. The source is a man between 40 and 49 years old in good health and CMV-seronegative. The material sequenced was PBMCs. The CDR3 bases are TGTGCCAGCAGCTTGGGGGCCGGGGTCGCCGTTGAAGCTTTCTTT. Translation gives CASSLGAGVAVEAFF.